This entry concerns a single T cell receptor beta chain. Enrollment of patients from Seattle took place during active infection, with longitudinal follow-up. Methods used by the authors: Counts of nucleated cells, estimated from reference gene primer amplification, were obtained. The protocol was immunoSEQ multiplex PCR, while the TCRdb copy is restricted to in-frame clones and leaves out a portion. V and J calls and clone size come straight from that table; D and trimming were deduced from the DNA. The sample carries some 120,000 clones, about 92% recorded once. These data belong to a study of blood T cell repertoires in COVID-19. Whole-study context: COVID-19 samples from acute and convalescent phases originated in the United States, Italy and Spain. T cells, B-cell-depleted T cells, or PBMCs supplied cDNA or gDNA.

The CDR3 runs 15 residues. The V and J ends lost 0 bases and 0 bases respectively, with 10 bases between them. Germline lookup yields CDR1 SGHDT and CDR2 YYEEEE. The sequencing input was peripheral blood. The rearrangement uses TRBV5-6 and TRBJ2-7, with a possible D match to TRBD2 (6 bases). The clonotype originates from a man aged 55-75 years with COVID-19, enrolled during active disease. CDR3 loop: CASSLEVAVSYEQYF. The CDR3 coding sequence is TGTGCCAGCAGCTTGGAGGTAGCGGTCTCCTACGAGCAGTACTTC.